Described below is a single TCR beta chain sequence and its context. This clone's antigen is unknown. Per-base quality was not reported, and no clone a single base away is much larger than it. The germline V gene gives CDR1 as KGHSH and CDR2 as LQKENI. From its cysteine to its phenylalanine, the CDR3 spans 15 amino acids. Only the CDR3 DNA stays, 45 bases, in frame from base 1. The trim is 5 bases for V and 1 base for J, with a gap of 14 bases between the germline ends. This sample was included in a study of blood T cell repertoires in COVID-19 (dated by TCRdb to 2020 to 2022). In the study overall: Collaborator samples came from the United States, Italy and Spain and covered acute and convalescent phases of COVID-19. The prospective study material was composed of cDNA or gDNA derived from T cells, B-cell-depleted T cells, or PBMCs. The dataset comprised deeply sampled blood TCRbeta repertoires from subjects exposed to, actively infected with, or recovered from COVID-19. The repertoires were made available in a free public database intended to serve as a resource for research on the immune response to SARS-CoV-2. Samples were obtained from the ongoing ImmuneRACE study (first 160 participants) and from about 1,300 subjects provided by 6 global collaborators. Nearly every sample came with metadata listing a de-identified subject ID, COVID-19 status, age in years and sex. Where available, HLA class I and class II types were taken from metadata supplied by the sample provider and were not determined by assay-based typing. Here is what the overall study found, with its caveats: The amount of clinical and demographic metadata varied by source and participant and was provided uncurated.

TCRbeta CDR3 regions were amplified from genomic DNA using the immunoSEQ Assay, a bias-controlled multiplex PCR. The published analysis was carried out like this. The number of nucleated cells in each sample was estimated by amplification of reference gene primers within the assay. Sequence reads were collapsed and filtered to measure the absolute abundance of every unique TCRbeta CDR3 rearrangement. For each sample, productive Simpson clonality was calculated as the square root of Simpson's diversity index across productive rearrangements. TCRdb retrieved this table from immuneACCESS and kept in-frame rearrangements only. Not all clones are present; in checked studies, unresolved V genes account for under half, and no reason is known for the remainder. The V and J calls and clone size are taken from that table; D and trimming were inferred from the DNA. The sample records about 300,000 clones, about nine tenths of which are singletons. The ten most abundant clones make up about 4.2% of the sample.

Enrolling through a virtual design, the prospective study's participants ranged in age from roughly 18 to 90 years and lived across 24 United States geographic areas. Cohort assignment in the prospective study relied on participant-reported clinical history from a screening survey and a study questionnaire. Recovered participants in ImmuneRACE Cohort 3 were defined by two consecutive negative NP/OP PCR tests, clearance by a healthcare professional, or resolution of symptoms. Mobile phlebotomists in the prospective study collected whole blood, serum and a nasopharyngeal or oropharyngeal swab from every participant. Over a roughly two-month period, participants in the prospective study had the option of providing additional blood draws and questionnaires. Before DNA extraction, prospective study blood samples were shipped either frozen or at room temperature.

The sequence was collected from a man under 40 who had recovered from COVID-19. Material: PBMCs or T cells enriched from blood (not recorded which). The sequence links TRBV18 to TRBJ1-1, and possibly TRBD1, on 6 matching bases. The CDR3 region has the sequence CASSIGQSGNTEAFF. Here is the DNA: TGTGCCAGCTCAATTGGACAGTCGGGGAACACTGAAGCTTTCTTT.